These T cell receptor beta chains were read from a single sample in a study of shared clonotypes between healthy human individuals. The table came from immunoSEQ multiplex PCR; TCRdb's copy has only in-frame clones and leaves some out. The data contain roughly 650,000 clones, about 96% of them singletons. Sequenced sample: naive CD4+ T cells sorted from blood. These TCRs come from a woman under 40 in good health. Both conserved end residues are part of each CDR3. The order of the fields is CDR3 length, V gene, D gene, J gene, CDR3 protein, CDR3 DNA. The D gene is left open where the match is weak.

cdr3_length: 13
v_call: TRBV10-3
d_call: -
j_call: TRBJ2-7
cdr3_aa: CAIRFGSDYEQYF
cdr3_nt: TGTGCCATCAGGTTCGGGTCCGACTACGAGCAGTACTTC

cdr3_length: 15
v_call: TRBV5-4
d_call: -
j_call: TRBJ2-1
cdr3_aa: CASSLDSGTYNEQFF
cdr3_nt: TGTGCCAGCAGCTTGGATAGCGGAACCTACAATGAGCAGTTCTTC

cdr3_length: 16
v_call: TRBV9
d_call: -
j_call: TRBJ2-1
cdr3_aa: CASSGSASAAYNEQFF
cdr3_nt: TGTGCCAGCAGTGGGTCGGCGAGCGCTGCCTACAATGAGCAGTTCTTC

cdr3_length: 12
v_call: TRBV5-1
d_call: -
j_call: TRBJ1-1
cdr3_aa: CASSSPTGGAFF
cdr3_nt: TGCGCCAGCAGCTCCCCGACAGGAGGAGCTTTCTTT

cdr3_length: 17
v_call: TRBV27
d_call: -
j_call: TRBJ1-5
cdr3_aa: CASSLSLAAGGNQPQHF
cdr3_nt: TGTGCCAGCAGTTTATCTCTCGCGGCAGGGGGCAATCAGCCCCAGCATTTT

cdr3_length: 15
v_call: TRBV19
d_call: TRBD1
j_call: TRBJ2-7
cdr3_aa: CASSIYGQGANEQYF
cdr3_nt: TGTGCCAGTAGTATTTATGGCCAGGGGGCCAACGAGCAGTACTTC

cdr3_length: 18
v_call: TRBV27
d_call: TRBD2
j_call: TRBJ2-7
cdr3_aa: CASSLHGLAGGPAGEQYF
cdr3_nt: TGTGCCAGCAGTTTACACGGACTAGCGGGAGGGCCGGCGGGTGAGCAGTACTTC

cdr3_length: 15
v_call: TRBV6-5
d_call: -
j_call: TRBJ2-7
cdr3_aa: CASSYSSDPAYEQYF
cdr3_nt: TGTGCCAGCAGTTACTCCTCGGACCCGGCCTACGAGCAGTACTTC

cdr3_length: 16
v_call: TRBV6-5
d_call: TRBD1
j_call: TRBJ2-1
cdr3_aa: CASSYAGTGAYNEQFF
cdr3_nt: TGTGCCAGCAGTTATGCCGGGACAGGGGCCTACAATGAGCAGTTCTTC

cdr3_length: 14
v_call: TRBV2
d_call: -
j_call: TRBJ2-7
cdr3_aa: CASKRQVNSYEQYF
cdr3_nt: TGTGCCAGCAAGAGACAGGTGAACTCCTACGAGCAGTACTTC

cdr3_length: 17
v_call: TRBV28
d_call: TRBD1
j_call: TRBJ2-2
cdr3_aa: CASSSPAQGAGTGELFF
cdr3_nt: TGTGCCAGCAGCTCGCCCGCCCAGGGGGCGGGCACCGGGGAGCTGTTTTTT

cdr3_length: 14
v_call: TRBV5-6
d_call: -
j_call: TRBJ2-7
cdr3_aa: CASSSLTTRNEQYF
cdr3_nt: TGTGCCAGCAGCTCGCTGACCACGAGGAACGAGCAGTACTTC

cdr3_length: 14
v_call: TRBV5-1
d_call: TRBD1
j_call: TRBJ2-7
cdr3_aa: CASSQDRGLYEQYF
cdr3_nt: TGCGCCAGCAGCCAGGACAGGGGGCTCTACGAGCAGTACTTC

cdr3_length: 15
v_call: TRBV7-9
d_call: TRBD2
j_call: TRBJ2-1
cdr3_aa: CASSWGLAGGDEQFF
cdr3_nt: TGTGCCAGCAGCTGGGGACTAGCGGGAGGGGATGAGCAGTTCTTC

cdr3_length: 14
v_call: TRBV28
d_call: TRBD1
j_call: TRBJ2-7
cdr3_aa: CASAIGDRVYEQYF
cdr3_nt: TGTGCCAGCGCAATCGGGGACAGGGTCTACGAGCAGTACTTC

cdr3_length: 15
v_call: TRBV6-5
d_call: -
j_call: TRBJ1-4
cdr3_aa: CASSYSQATNEKLFF
cdr3_nt: TGTGCCAGCAGTTACTCACAGGCAACTAATGAAAAACTGTTTTTT

cdr3_length: 17
v_call: TRBV14
d_call: -
j_call: TRBJ2-1
cdr3_aa: CASSQDRGRFTYNEQFF
cdr3_nt: TGTGCCAGCAGCCAAGATCGAGGGCGGTTTACCTACAATGAGCAGTTCTTC

cdr3_length: 16
v_call: TRBV6-1
d_call: -
j_call: TRBJ1-5
cdr3_aa: CASSGVITESNQPQHF
cdr3_nt: TGTGCCAGCAGTGGGGTTATTACTGAAAGCAATCAGCCCCAGCATTTT

cdr3_length: 14
v_call: TRBV5-1
d_call: -
j_call: TRBJ2-1
cdr3_aa: CASSLVSGYNEQFF
cdr3_nt: TGCGCCAGCAGCTTGGTCTCAGGTTACAATGAGCAGTTCTTC

cdr3_length: 17
v_call: TRBV21-1
d_call: -
j_call: TRBJ1-2
cdr3_aa: CASSKADRDSDSDGYTF
cdr3_nt: TGTGCCAGCAGCAAAGCGGACAGGGATTCCGACTCTGATGGCTACACCTTC

cdr3_length: 14
v_call: TRBV5-1
d_call: -
j_call: TRBJ2-3
cdr3_aa: CASSLEPSTDTQYF
cdr3_nt: TGCGCCAGCAGCTTGGAACCTAGCACAGATACGCAGTATTTT

cdr3_length: 15
v_call: TRBV6-5
d_call: TRBD1
j_call: TRBJ2-5
cdr3_aa: CASRPDRGPQETQYF
cdr3_nt: TGTGCCAGCAGACCCGACAGGGGCCCACAAGAGACCCAGTACTTC

cdr3_length: 13
v_call: TRBV5-4
d_call: -
j_call: TRBJ2-7
cdr3_aa: CASSLRGYYEQYF
cdr3_nt: TGTGCCAGCAGCTTGAGGGGGTACTACGAGCAGTACTTC

cdr3_length: 13
v_call: TRBV19
d_call: TRBD1
j_call: TRBJ1-1
cdr3_aa: CASSRTGGVEAFF
cdr3_nt: TGTGCCAGTAGTAGGACAGGAGGAGTTGAAGCTTTCTTT

cdr3_length: 20
v_call: TRBV28
d_call: TRBD2
j_call: TRBJ2-6
cdr3_aa: CASMGAGGPSPETGANVLTF
cdr3_nt: TGTGCCAGCATGGGAGCGGGAGGGCCCTCTCCCGAAACTGGGGCCAACGTCCTGACTTTC

cdr3_length: 15
v_call: TRBV19
d_call: TRBD1
j_call: TRBJ1-3
cdr3_aa: CASSIDRDPGNTIYF
cdr3_nt: TGTGCCAGTAGTATCGACAGGGACCCTGGAAACACCATATATTTT

cdr3_length: 16
v_call: TRBV5-8
d_call: -
j_call: TRBJ2-5
cdr3_aa: CASSVGDRNTQETQYF
cdr3_nt: TGTGCCAGCAGCGTAGGGGACCGAAACACCCAAGAGACCCAGTACTTC

cdr3_length: 15
v_call: TRBV5-4
d_call: -
j_call: TRBJ1-1
cdr3_aa: CASSSQWVGNTEAFF
cdr3_nt: TGTGCCAGCAGCTCGCAATGGGTAGGGAACACTGAAGCTTTCTTT

cdr3_length: 14
v_call: TRBV7-4
d_call: -
j_call: TRBJ1-1
cdr3_aa: CASSAGHDIAEAFF
cdr3_nt: TGTGCCAGCAGCGCCGGACACGATATCGCTGAAGCTTTCTTT

cdr3_length: 15
v_call: TRBV5-1
d_call: TRBD2
j_call: TRBJ2-1
cdr3_aa: CASSWGTSEYNEQFF
cdr3_nt: TGCGCCAGCAGCTGGGGGACTAGCGAATACAATGAGCAGTTCTTC

cdr3_length: 12
v_call: TRBV19
d_call: TRBD1
j_call: TRBJ1-5
cdr3_aa: CASRQGNQPQHF
cdr3_nt: TGTGCCAGTAGACAGGGGAATCAGCCCCAGCATTTT

cdr3_length: 14
v_call: TRBV9
d_call: TRBD1
j_call: TRBJ2-5
cdr3_aa: CASSVTGDPETQYF
cdr3_nt: TGTGCCAGCAGCGTGACAGGGGATCCGGAGACCCAGTACTTC

cdr3_length: 15
v_call: TRBV18
d_call: -
j_call: TRBJ2-5
cdr3_aa: CASSPMLRRGETQYF
cdr3_nt: TGTGCCAGCTCACCAATGTTGAGGCGAGGGGAGACCCAGTACTTC

cdr3_length: 14
v_call: TRBV27
d_call: -
j_call: TRBJ1-1
cdr3_aa: CASSSRHMNTEAFF
cdr3_nt: TGTGCCAGCAGTTCCAGGCACATGAACACTGAAGCTTTCTTT

cdr3_length: 15
v_call: TRBV5-1
d_call: TRBD2
j_call: TRBJ2-7
cdr3_aa: CASSTTSGSSYEQYF
cdr3_nt: TGCGCCAGCAGCACAACTAGCGGGAGCTCCTACGAGCAGTACTTC

cdr3_length: 18
v_call: TRBV27
d_call: TRBD2
j_call: TRBJ2-2
cdr3_aa: CASPDGGLAGGNTGELFF
cdr3_nt: TGTGCCAGCCCCGACGGCGGACTAGCGGGAGGGAACACCGGGGAGCTGTTTTTT

cdr3_length: 17
v_call: TRBV28
d_call: TRBD1
j_call: TRBJ2-3
cdr3_aa: CASSEASGTGLADTQYF
cdr3_nt: TGTGCCAGCAGTGAGGCCTCCGGGACAGGGTTAGCAGATACGCAGTATTTT

cdr3_length: 14
v_call: TRBV19
d_call: -
j_call: TRBJ2-1
cdr3_aa: CASSFGVAEGEQFF
cdr3_nt: TGTGCCAGTAGTTTTGGAGTAGCCGAGGGTGAGCAGTTCTTC

cdr3_length: 16
v_call: TRBV11-2
d_call: -
j_call: TRBJ1-4
cdr3_aa: CASSSWDGRVNEKLFF
cdr3_nt: TGTGCCAGCAGCTCGTGGGACGGTCGAGTTAATGAAAAACTGTTTTTT